These 29 T cell receptor beta chains were all obtained from the same sample, sequenced in a study of early stage breast cancer tumors. The table came from immunoSEQ multiplex PCR; TCRdb's copy has only in-frame clones and leaves some out. The table records 65,000 to 75,000 clones, around 80% of them present only once. Sequenced: blood. The source is a person between 35 and 49 years old with breast cancer.

The genes are TRBV6-1 and TRBJ1-1; 10 bases are shared with TRBD1. The CDR3 extends over 14 amino acids. Germline CDR1 reads MNHNS; CDR2 reads SASEGT. With V trimmed by 7 bases and J by 3 bases, 5 bases remained unmatched. The CDR3, as DNA: TGTGCCAGCATGACAGGGGGCACCCACACTGAAGCTTTCTTT. Protein sequence: CASMTGGTHTEAFF.

DNA for the CDR3: TGTGCCAGCAGGACCCAGGGACAGGGGGCAAATGGAAACACCATATATTTT. Protein sequence: CASRTQGQGANGNTIYF. The chain links TRBV2 to TRBJ1-3; 12 positions match TRBD1. Unmatched junction bases numbered 9, after V lost 6 bases and J lost 3 bases. The germline V gene encodes CDR1 SNHLY and CDR2 FYNNEI. This CDR3 region has 17 residues.

The rearrangement joins TRBV19 to TRBJ2-1; no definite D call. V was trimmed by 3 bases and J by 8 bases, leaving 8 bases between them. Germline assignment: CDR1 LNHDA and CDR2 SQIVND (reference sequence). CDR3 size: 12 residues. CDR3 loop: CASSIFRHEQFF. For the CDR3, the DNA is TGTGCCAGTAGTATTTTTAGGCATGAGCAGTTCTTC.

The chain has TRBV7-9 and TRBJ2-5; D gene uncertain. Germline CDR1 SEHNR, CDR2 FQNEAQ (reference sequence). V lost 7 bases, J lost 4 bases, and 13 bases lay in between. This CDR3 contains 13 residues. Here the CDR3 reads CASTPPVGETQYF. CDR3 DNA sequence: TGTGCCAGCACCCCCCCAGTAGGAGAGACCCAGTACTTC.

J is TRBJ2-7 and V is TRBV28; no definite D call. The CDR3 has 14 residues. Looked up from germline, CDR1 is MDHEN and CDR2 is SYDVKM. V was pared by 6 bases and J by 6 bases, with 18 bases between. The CDR3 DNA reads as TGTGCCAGCAGCCCGTACGGTATACGGTCCGAGCAGTACTTC. This codes for CASSPYGIRSEQYF.

The V and J genes are TRBV10-2 and TRBJ1-5, with D perhaps TRBD1 (5 bases). Germline V CDR1 and CDR2: WSHSY, SAAADI. CDR3 length equals 14 residues. V shed 3 bases and J shed 6 bases, with 12 bases lying between them. For the CDR3, the DNA is TGCGCCAGCAGTGACCGACAGTTTGGTCAGCCCCAGCATTTT. Protein: CASSDRQFGQPQHF.

The chain recombines TRBV5-6 with TRBJ1-2; 7 bases match TRBD1. J gave up 3 bases and V 4 bases, and 3 bases lay outside the gene matches. Germline values: CDR1 SGHDT, CDR2 YYEEEE. The CDR3 has 13 residues. CDR3 loop: CASSPDRDYGYTF. The CDR3 DNA reads as TGTGCCAGCAGCCCAGACAGGGACTATGGCTACACCTTC.

This clone was found once. The rearrangement links TRBV5-1 to TRBJ2-7; TRBD1 might be the D (6 bases). Germline loops: CDR1 SGHRS, CDR2 YFSETQ. Trimming removed 4 bases from V and 2 bases from J, with 13 bases in between. This CDR3 is 14 amino acids long. The CDR3 loop is CASSIPGAPYEQYF. CDR3 bases: TGCGCCAGCAGCATCCCAGGGGCTCCCTACGAGCAGTACTTC.

CDR3 in DNA: TGTGCCACCCAGGGGGCTCCGACCTACGAGCAGTACTTC. Amino acids: CATQGAPTYEQYF. V usage is TRBV10-3 and J usage is TRBJ2-7; 8 bases fit TRBD1. Per germline, CDR1 ENHRY and CDR2 SYGVKD. The CDR3 spans 13 residues. V lost 10 bases and J lost 2; bases outside the gene matches: 7.

The CDR3 coding sequence is TGTGCCAGCTCACCACGGTTGGGGGCTGGGGGCTACACCTTC. It specifies CASSPRLGAGGYTF. The chain joins TRBV18 to TRBJ1-2; a weak D match, TRBD1 (6 bases). The V gene lost 1 base and the J gene lost 8 bases, with 14 bases spanning the gap. Germline V CDR1 and CDR2: KGHSH, LQKENI. The CDR3 spans 14 residues. Drawing the rest from reference TRBV18 and TRBJ1-2, the complete variable domain is NAGVMQNPRHLVRRRGQEARLRCSPMKGHSHVYWYRQLPEEGLKFMVYLQKENIIDESGMPKERFSAEFPKEGPSILRIQQVVRGDSAAYFCASSPRLGAGGYTFGSGTRLTVV.

This chain links TRBV7-2 with TRBJ2-5, with a possible D match to TRBD2 (6 bases). Germline values: CDR1 SGHTA, CDR2 FQGNSA. The CDR3 is 14 residues long. Trimming left V 4 bases short and J 5 bases short, with 14 bases between. The CDR3 loop reads CASSSGSGWETQYF. Written as DNA, the CDR3 is TGTGCCAGCAGCTCGGGAAGCGGGTGGGAGACCCAGTACTTC.

The CDR3 nucleotides read TGTGCCAGCAGTACGTTCACAGATACGCAGTATTTT. Its translation is CASSTFTDTQYF. The J gene is TRBJ2-3, the V gene TRBV6-1; D is uncertain. The CDR3 contains 12 residues. CDR1 is MNHNS and CDR2 is SASEGT in the germline V gene. The V end was cut by 5 bases, the J end by 2 bases, with 5 bases between.

The chain joins TRBV6-5 to TRBJ1-1; D unresolved. Germline assignment: CDR1 MNHEY and CDR2 SVGAGI. V was trimmed by 4 bases and J by 7 bases, leaving 13 bases between them. The CDR3 spans 13 residues. The CDR3 DNA follows: TGTGCCAGCAGTTCCGGGCCCTGGCATGAAGCTTTCTTT. Its translation is CASSSGPWHEAFF.

V gene TRBV6-1 combines with J gene TRBJ1-4; D uncertain. Trimming took off 6 bases at V and 0 bases at J, with 5 bases between the two ends. CDR1 MNHNS and CDR2 SASEGT come from the germline V gene. This CDR3 has 13 residues. The CDR3 region has the DNA TGTGCCAGCAGGGTTGCAACTAATGAAAAACTGTTTTTT. It encodes CASRVATNEKLFF.

This clone was recorded a few times. J is TRBJ2-7 and V is TRBV5-6, with 7 nucleotides matching TRBD1. The germline gives CDR1 SGHDT, CDR2 YYEEEE. V trimming: 0 bases; J trimming: 5 bases; junction bases outside the gene matches: 5. CDR3 size: 14 residues. This CDR3 is CASSLGQGIDEQYF. The CDR3 DNA is TGTGCCAGCAGCTTGGGACAGGGAATAGACGAGCAGTACTTC.

This clone has more than one count but fewer than ten. DNA for the CDR3: TGCGCCAGCAGCTTGCACCCTTCTAACTATGGCTACACCTTC. It codes for CASSLHPSNYGYTF. This chain connects TRBV5-1 to TRBJ1-2; D gene ambiguous. Trimming stripped 1 base from V and 0 bases from J, with 7 bases between. Per the germline V gene, CDR1 is SGHRS and CDR2 is YFSETQ. This CDR3 has 14 residues. The full variable domain, its missing parts supplied by reference TRBV5-1 and TRBJ1-2, is KAGVTQTPRYLIKTRGQQVTLSCSPISGHRSVSWYQQTPGQGLQFLFEYFSETQRNKGNFPGRFSGRQFSNSRSEMNVSTLELGDSALYLCASSLHPSNYGYTFGSGTRLTVV.

The chain recombines TRBV6-1 with TRBJ1-2; TRBD1 matches at 7 bases. This CDR3 is built from 15 residues. CDR1 is MNHNS and CDR2 is SASEGT in the germline V gene. V trimming: 0 bases; J trimming: 7 bases; junction bases outside the gene matches: 8. The CDR3: CASSEATNRGTGYTF. The CDR3 DNA follows: TGTGCCAGCAGTGAAGCTACTAACAGGGGTACTGGCTACACCTTC.

The chain has TRBV7-8 and TRBJ2-7; D not certain. V was shortened by 1 base and J by 1 base, with 8 bases between the two germline ends. CDR3 length: 14 amino acids. Germline loops: CDR1 SGHVS, CDR2 FQNEAQ. CDR3 DNA sequence: TGTGCCAGCAGCTTAGGCCCTACTTCCTACGAGCAGTACTTC. It translates to CASSLGPTSYEQYF.

CDR3 region: CASRVEGGAFF. CDR3 bases: TGTGCCAGCAGGGTGGAGGGTGGGGCTTTCTTT. This chain links TRBV2 with TRBJ1-1; the D is unclear. Trimming stripped 6 bases from V and 11 bases from J, with 13 bases between. This CDR3 is 11 amino acids long. Looked up from germline, CDR1 is SNHLY and CDR2 is FYNNEI.

This clone was seen once. CDR3 residues: CSVSRGVNTEAFF. DNA for the CDR3: TGCAGCGTTAGTAGGGGGGTGAACACTGAAGCTTTCTTT. The genes are TRBV29-1 and TRBJ1-1; D perhaps matches TRBD1 (6 bases). V was trimmed by 5 bases and J by 0 bases, leaving 10 bases between them. CDR1 is SQVTM, CDR2 ANQGSEA, per germline. The CDR3 has 13 amino acids.

The chain employs TRBV7-9 and TRBJ1-4; possibly TRBD1 for D (6 bases). V dropped 4 bases and J dropped 7 bases, with 16 bases sitting between them. Germline V lookup: CDR1 SEHNR, CDR2 FQNEAQ (reference sequence). The CDR3 covers 15 residues. The CDR3 here is CASSYWGQGGEKLFF. CDR3 in DNA: TGTGCCAGCAGCTACTGGGGGCAGGGCGGTGAAAAACTGTTTTTT.

The rearrangement joins TRBV5-5 to TRBJ1-5, with 7 bases aligning to TRBD1. With V trimmed by 4 bases and J by 2 bases, 3 bases remained unmatched. The CDR3 is 14 residues long. Germline loops: CDR1 SGHKS, CDR2 YYEKEE (reference sequence). CDR3: CASSPGQRNQPQHF. As DNA, the CDR3 is TGTGCCAGCAGCCCGGGACAGCGCAATCAGCCCCAGCATTTT.

This rearrangement joins TRBV6-1 to TRBJ1-2, with D uncertain. The CDR3 spans 11 residues. Per germline, CDR1 MNHNS and CDR2 SASEGT. V lost 10 bases, J lost 2 bases, and 8 bases lay in between. The CDR3 sequence: CATRANYGYTF. The CDR3 bases are TGTGCCACTCGTGCGAACTATGGCTACACCTTC.

The CDR3 nucleotides read TGCAGCGTTTCCAAGGGGGAGGATCAGCCCCAGCATTTT. This translates into CSVSKGEDQPQHF. V gene TRBV29-1 combines with J gene TRBJ1-5, with TRBD1 as a possible D gene (6 bases). The CDR3 totals 13 residues. CDR1 SQVTM and CDR2 ANQGSEA come from the germline V gene. V lost 5 bases, J lost 5 bases, and 13 bases lay in between.

The chain couples TRBV27 to TRBJ1-4; 9 positions agree with TRBD1. Germline CDR1 is MNHEY and CDR2 is SMNVEV (reference sequence). The CDR3 is 17 residues long. Trimming cost V 4 bases and J 8 bases; bases outside gene matches: 14. For the CDR3, the DNA is TGTGCCAGCAGTTCCACCCTACAGACAGGGGGTGGAGAAAAACTGTTTTTT. Protein sequence: CASSSTLQTGGGEKLFF.

V gene TRBV19 combines with J gene TRBJ2-1, with D perhaps TRBD2 (6 bases). V was cut by 6 bases and J by 5 bases, with 17 bases left in between. Germline V CDR1 and CDR2: LNHDA, SQIVND (reference sequence). The CDR3 extends over 15 amino acids. The CDR3 DNA follows: TGTGCCAGTAGGAAGAGGGGCGGGACGAACAATGAGCAGTTCTTC. Its translation: CASRKRGGTNNEQFF. Full variable domain (remainder filled in from reference TRBV19 and TRBJ2-1): DGGITQSPKYLFRKEGQNVTLSCEQNLNHDAMYWYRQDPGQGLRLIYYSQIVNDFQKGDIAEGYSVSREKKESFPLTVTSAQKNPTAFYLCASRKRGGTNNEQFFGPGTRLTVL.

This rearrangement joins TRBV28 to TRBJ1-2, with 7 bases matching TRBD1. The CDR3 runs to 14 residues. V trimming: 6 bases; J trimming: 4 bases; junction bases outside the gene matches: 8. CDR1 is MDHEN, CDR2 SYDVKM, per germline. CDR3 in DNA: TGTGCCAGCAGATCGCAGGGGGGAGGCTATGGCTACACCTTC. As protein: CASRSQGGGYGYTF.

This clone was found a few times. The chain combines TRBV11-2 with TRBJ1-2; D remains ambiguous. Germline V lookup: CDR1 SGHAT, CDR2 FQNNGV. The CDR3 has 15 residues. With 5 bases removed from V and 6 bases from J, the gap between germline ends came to 19 bases. CDR3 coding DNA: TGTGCCAGCAGCAAACGGGGTAACGTCGCTGATGGCTACACCTTC. Its protein is CASSKRGNVADGYTF. The full variable domain, its missing parts supplied by reference TRBV11-2 and TRBJ1-2, is EAGVAQSPRYKIIEKRQSVAFWCNPISGHATLYWYQQILGQGPKLLIQFQNNGVVDDSQLPKDRFSAERLKGVDSTLKIQPAKLEDSAVYLCASSKRGNVADGYTFGSGTRLTVV.

The chain has TRBV19 and TRBJ2-2; D may be TRBD1 or TRBD2 (5 bases each). The CDR3 is 16 residues long. The germline V and J ends were trimmed by 6 bases and 0 bases, with 14 bases remaining between them. Germline CDR1 is LNHDA and CDR2 is SQIVND (reference sequence). The CDR3 sequence: CASRQTRGANTGELFF. CDR3 sequence (DNA): TGTGCCAGTAGGCAAACAAGGGGAGCGAACACCGGGGAGCTGTTTTTT.